These 8 T cell receptor beta chains were sequenced from one sample in a study of blood T cell repertoires in COVID-19. The repertoire was sequenced with immunoSEQ multiplex PCR; TCRdb's copy has only in-frame clones and lacks some. The sample has around 150,000 clones; 80% to 90% are singletons. Sequenced input: peripheral blood. These receptors came from a woman aged 60 to 75 with active COVID-19.

This rearrangement joins TRBV14 to TRBJ1-1; D might be TRBD1 (6 bases). The ends were cut back, 3 bases at V and 1 base at J, with 12 bases in the middle. The germline V gene has CDR1 SGHDN and CDR2 FVKESK. This CDR3 is 15 amino acids long. The CDR3 region is CASSQTQGWNTEAFF. In DNA, the CDR3 is TGTGCCAGCAGCCAGACACAGGGCTGGAACACTGAAGCTTTCTTT.

The genes are TRBV3-1 (or the pseudogene TRBV3-2) and TRBJ2-3; TRBD2 matches 11 bases. V shed 6 bases and J 1 base; nucleotides not matched to a gene: 3. The germline CDR1 and CDR2 sequences are LGHDT and YNNKEL (reference sequence). This CDR3 has 15 residues. The CDR3 here is CASSLAGGGTDTQYF. DNA for the CDR3: TGTGCCAGCAGTCTAGCGGGAGGCGGCACAGATACGCAGTATTTT.

The CDR3 bases are TGTGCCAGCAGCCTCGGTCGTGAGCAGTTCTTC. It is translated as CASSLGREQFF. The V call is TRBV3-1 (or the pseudogene TRBV3-2), the J call TRBJ2-1; D uncertain. The CDR3 contains 11 residues. The germline V gene encodes CDR1 LGHDT and CDR2 YNNKEL (reference sequence). With 4 bases removed from V and 9 bases from J, the gap between germline ends came to 7 bases.

V and J are TRBV11-3 and TRBJ2-5, with TRBD1 matching 9 bases. With 3 bases clipped from V and 5 bases from J, the junction kept 16 bases outside the gene matches. This CDR3 is built from 18 residues. The V gene's germline CDR1 is SGHNT and CDR2 YENEEA. The CDR3 region has the DNA TGTGCCAGCAGCTTGGGCGTCATAGCCCAGGGGACAGGGGAGACCCAGTACTTC. Residues: CASSLGVIAQGTGETQYF.

J is TRBJ2-3 and V is TRBV7-9; D possibly corresponds to TRBD1 (5 bases). Trimming left V 0 bases short and J 5 bases short, with 15 bases between. CDR1 SEHNR and CDR2 FQNEAQ come from the germline V gene (reference sequence). The CDR3 extends over 16 amino acids. CDR3 coding DNA: TGTGCCAGCAGCTTAGCTCAAGTCGCAGGGCAAGATACGCAGTATTTT. The encoded protein is CASSLAQVAGQDTQYF.

This chain uses TRBV9 with TRBJ1-2; 7 bases line up with TRBD1. The CDR3 spans 16 residues. Trimming removed 2 bases from V and 4 bases from J; junction bases left unmatched: 11. Germline lookup yields CDR1 SGDLS and CDR2 YYNGEE. The CDR3: CASSVGSLTGVYGYTF. CDR3 bases: TGTGCCAGCAGCGTGGGCTCACTTACAGGGGTCTATGGCTACACCTTC.

The chain carries TRBV19 and TRBJ2-7, with 8 bases lining up with TRBD2. Looked up from germline, CDR1 is LNHDA and CDR2 is SQIVND (reference sequence). Trimming took 1 base from V and 4 from J; bases not matched to a gene: 3. This CDR3 is built from 14 residues. CDR3 coding DNA: TGTGCCAGTAGTATAGGACTAGCGAATTACGAGCAGTACTTC. This sequence encodes CASSIGLANYEQYF. Together with reference TRBV19 and TRBJ2-7, the CDR3 gives the full variable domain: DGGITQSPKYLFRKEGQNVTLSCEQNLNHDAMYWYRQDPGQGLRLIYYSQIVNDFQKGDIAEGYSVSREKKESFPLTVTSAQKNPTAFYLCASSIGLANYEQYFGPGTRLTVT.

This chain uses TRBV5-6 with TRBJ2-1; 15 nucleotides line up with TRBD2. The CDR3 extends over 18 amino acids. Germline V gene lookup returns CDR1 SGHDT and CDR2 YYEEEE. V trimming: 4 bases; J trimming: 8 bases; junction bases outside the gene matches: 13. The CDR3 sequence: CASSPGLAGGGLGDEQFF. The CDR3 region has the DNA TGTGCCAGCAGCCCGGGACTAGCGGGAGGAGGTTTAGGGGATGAGCAGTTCTTC.